A selection of T cell receptor beta chains follows, all from one sample in a study of cytomegalovirus exposure and HLA in healthy donors. Repertoires were generated with immunoSEQ multiplex PCR, while TCRdb's copy carries only in-frame clones and drops some. The repertoire holds roughly 110,000 clones, with about three quarters as singletons. Source material: PBMCs. Every receptor here comes from a man aged 25-40 years in good health and CMV-seronegative. Both conserved end residues are part of each CDR3. Each record gives: J gene, clone size, V gene, D gene, CDR3 DNA, CDR3 protein. D genes are given only for firm matches. Rows may omit the clone size; those that give it use once, few, many or a size class.

TRBJ1-4 | . | TRBV6-1 | . | TGTGCCAGCAGTGAAGGACGTCAGGGGAGCGGAAAACTGTTTTTT | CASSEGRQGSGKLFF
TRBJ2-7 | . | TRBV18 | . | TGTGCCAGCTCACCACCCACCGGGGTGTACGAGCAGTACTTC | CASSPPTGVYEQYF
TRBJ2-7 | . | TRBV4-1 | TRBD2 | TGCGCCAGCAGCCGGGGGGGGACGGCCTCCTACGAGCAGTACTTC | CASSRGGTASYEQYF
TRBJ2-4 | . | TRBV28 | TRBD1 | TGTGCCAGCAACCTACAGGGGAGCGTAAACATTCAGTACTTC | CASNLQGSVNIQYF
TRBJ1-2 | . | TRBV19 | TRBD1 | TGTGCCAGTAGTATCACCCGCGGGACAGCCAACTATGGCTACACCTTC | CASSITRGTANYGYTF
TRBJ2-1 | . | TRBV5-4 | . | TGTGCCAGCAGCCCGACCGGCGGGGCCTCCTACAATGAGCAGTTCTTC | CASSPTGGASYNEQFF
TRBJ1-5 | few | TRBV21-1 | . | TGTGCCAGCAGCAAAGGCCACAGGGGCAGCAATCAGCCCCAGCATTTT | CASSKGHRGSNQPQHF
TRBJ1-1 | . | TRBV6-1 | . | TGTGCCAGCAGTTTTACCAGGGGGAACACTGAAGCTTTCTTT | CASSFTRGNTEAFF
TRBJ2-7 | . | TRBV5-4 | . | TGTGCCAGCAGCTTGCGGGGGGCCGTCTACGAGCAGTACTTC | CASSLRGAVYEQYF
TRBJ2-1 | . | TRBV9 | . | TGTGCCAGCAGCGTAGCTTCGGGACTCAACTACAATGAGCAGTTCTTC | CASSVASGLNYNEQFF
TRBJ1-1 | . | TRBV28 | TRBD1 | TGTGCCAGCAGTTGGACAGGGAACACTGAAGCTTTCTTT | CASSWTGNTEAFF
TRBJ1-4 | few | TRBV18 | TRBD1 | TGTGCCAGCTCACCAAGACAGGGGGCAACAACTAATGAAAAACTGTTTTTT | CASSPRQGATTNEKLFF
TRBJ1-2 | . | TRBV25-1 | . | TGTGCCAGCACGGGGCGTTGGCAGGGGAACTATGGCTACACCTTC | CASTGRWQGNYGYTF
TRBJ2-7 | . | TRBV29-1 | . | TGCAGCGTTGAGGGGGGACAGAGCACTCTCTACGAGCAGTACTTC | CSVEGGQSTLYEQYF
TRBJ2-1 | . | TRBV10-3 | TRBD2 | TGTGCCATCAGTCGCGGGACTAGCTCCTACAATGAGCAGTTCTTC | CAISRGTSSYNEQFF
TRBJ2-2 | . | TRBV7-9 | TRBD2 | TGTGCCAGCAGCTTTTCTAGCGGGGTTACCGGGGAGCTGTTTTTT | CASSFSSGVTGELFF